A single sample gave rise to the 16 T cell receptor beta chains below, sequenced in a study of shared clonotypes between healthy human individuals. Naive CD8 isolation took CD45RO-negative cells positively selected for CCR7 and excluded terminally differentiated effector memory CD45RA+ cells. Sequencing was performed with immunoSEQ multiplex PCR; in TCRdb, only in-frame clones are kept and a portion is missing. The data contain around 1.9 million clones, 93% of them singletons. The source material was naive CD8+ T cells from PBMCs. These receptors were obtained from a man aged 18 to 35 in good health. Some clones in this sample may be carry-over from other donors' samples.

The CDR3 spells CASSLKGLWTEAFF. The DNA of the CDR3 is TGTGCCAGCAGTTTAAAGGGGTTATGGACTGAAGCTTTCTTT. V and J are TRBV28 and TRBJ1-1; D perhaps matches TRBD1 (5 bases). The CDR3 is 14 residues long. From germline, CDR1 is MDHEN and CDR2 SYDVKM. Trimming cost V 2 bases and J 5 bases, with 12 bases left between them.

The chain employs TRBV6-1 and TRBJ1-2; D ambiguous. CDR1 and CDR2 from the germline V gene are MNHNS and SASEGT. CDR3 length equals 13 residues. Trimming left V 4 bases short and J 5 bases short, with 11 bases between. The CDR3 DNA reads TGTGCCAGCAGTGCGACACTACTATATGGCTACACCTTC. It is translated as CASSATLLYGYTF.

The rearrangement joins TRBV30 to TRBJ2-5, with TRBD2 matching 15 bases. CDR3 length: 19 residues. Germline V gene data show CDR1 as GTSNPN and CDR2 as SVGIG (reference sequence). V gave up 3 bases and J gave up 1 base; unmatched junction bases: 12. CDR3 sequence (DNA): TGTGCCTGGAGCGTAGCTGAGGGACTAGCGGGAGGCCTCCAAGAGACCCAGTACTTC. Amino acid sequence: CAWSVAEGLAGGLQETQYF.

The chain employs TRBV6-5 and TRBJ2-7; D is unclear. V lost 0 bases and J 2 bases, leaving 8 bases between the germline ends. The CDR3 is made up of 14 amino acids. Germline V lookup: CDR1 MNHEY, CDR2 SVGAGI. The CDR3 nucleotides are TGTGCCAGCAGTTACTCGATACGGACCTACGAGCAGTACTTC. Residues: CASSYSIRTYEQYF.

This clone came up a few times. The CDR3 nucleotides are TGTGCCAGCAGCTTAGGTGGAGGATTGGGCACTGAAGCTTTCTTT. Its protein product is CASSLGGGLGTEAFF. The chain combines TRBV7-9 with TRBJ1-1; D ambiguous. Germline V lookup: CDR1 SEHNR, CDR2 FQNEAQ (reference sequence). This CDR3 has 15 amino acids. The germline V and J ends were trimmed by 1 base and 4 bases, with 13 bases remaining between them.

The rearrangement links TRBV13 to TRBJ2-6, with D unclear. In germline, CDR1 is PRHDT, CDR2 FYEKMQ (reference sequence). V was trimmed by 3 bases and J by 0 bases, leaving 3 bases between them. The CDR3 runs to 14 residues. The CDR3: CASSLFSGANVLTF. CDR3 DNA sequence: TGTGCCAGCAGCTTGTTCTCTGGGGCCAACGTCCTGACTTTC.

Comments on this clone: Other DNA sequences within the sample encode an identical CDR3. The chain links TRBV5-4 to TRBJ1-1; a weak D match, TRBD1 (5 bases). The CDR3 covers 13 residues. From germline, CDR1 is SGHNT and CDR2 YYREEE (reference sequence). V was clipped by 5 bases and J by 3 bases, with 11 bases between them. CDR3 in amino acids: CASSPGRDTEAFF. CDR3 nucleotides: TGTGCCAGCAGTCCTGGCAGGGACACTGAAGCTTTCTTT.

This sequence joins TRBV29-1 and TRBJ2-7, with TRBD2 matching 8 bases. From germline, CDR1 is SQVTM and CDR2 ANQGSEA. Unmatched junction bases numbered 8, after V lost 4 bases and J lost 3 bases. The CDR3 is 14 amino acids. The CDR3 loop reads CSVGGGQTYYEQYF. CDR3 sequence (DNA): TGCAGCGTTGGCGGGGGGCAGACCTACTACGAGCAGTACTTC.

V is TRBV7-9 and J is TRBJ1-5; D perhaps matches TRBD1 (5 bases). The CDR3 is 13 residues long. Germline CDR1 SEHNR, CDR2 FQNEAQ (reference sequence). V dropped 7 bases and J dropped 7 bases, with 14 bases sitting between them. CDR3: CASTGGGTQPQHF. The CDR3 bases are TGTGCCAGCACTGGGGGAGGGACCCAGCCCCAGCATTTT.

The V gene is TRBV9, the J gene TRBJ1-3; D may be TRBD1 (5 bases). V was pared by 2 bases and J by 11 bases, with 17 bases between. The CDR3 consists of 14 residues. Germline V gene sequence: CDR1 SGDLS, CDR2 YYNGEE. CDR3 nucleotides: TGTGCCAGCAGCGTTGGGGGACGGGAGGACCCCATATATTTT. It yields the protein CASSVGGREDPIYF. Supplemented by reference TRBV9 and TRBJ1-3, the full variable domain reads DSGVTQTPKHLITATGQRVTLRCSPRSGDLSVYWYQQSLDQGLQFLIQYYNGEERAKGNILERFSAQQFPDLHSELNLSSLELGDSALYFCASSVGGREDPIYFGEGSWLTVV.

This clone was observed a single time. The CDR3 nucleotides are TGCGCCAGCAGCCGGACGGGGGGATTGGAGCAGTACTTC. Its translation is CASSRTGGLEQYF. The V and J genes are TRBV5-1 and TRBJ2-7; 7 positions match TRBD2. Germline loops: CDR1 SGHRS, CDR2 YFSETQ. Trimming took 4 bases from V and 7 from J; bases not matched to a gene: 8. This CDR3 is 13 amino acids long.

The chain carries TRBV7-9 and TRBJ1-2; possibly TRBD1 for D (5 bases). The CDR3 covers 15 residues. V was clipped by 10 bases and J by 7 bases, with 25 bases between them. Germline V lookup: CDR1 SEHNR, CDR2 FQNEAQ (reference sequence). The CDR3 region is CATLTVEGPGPGYTF. Here the CDR3 DNA reads TGTGCCACCCTCACCGTAGAGGGACCAGGACCTGGCTACACCTTC.

This clone was picked up one time. The chain couples TRBV28 to TRBJ2-3, with TRBD2 matching 11 bases. CDR1 MDHEN and CDR2 SYDVKM come from the germline V gene. The J segment lost 4 bases and the V segment lost 4 bases, leaving 4 bases of the junction unmatched. The CDR3 length is 15 residues. The CDR3 bases are TGTGCCAGCAGTTCACTAGCGGGAGAATCAGATACGCAGTATTTT. It specifies CASSSLAGESDTQYF.

The J gene is TRBJ2-3, the V gene TRBV27, with D perhaps being TRBD1 or TRBD2 (5 bases each). The CDR3 is 14 amino acids. The germline V gene has CDR1 MNHEY and CDR2 SMNVEV (reference sequence). Trimming took 1 base from V and 2 from J, leaving 7 bases between them. CDR3 bases: TGTGCCAGCAGTTTATGGGGGTTCACAGATACGCAGTATTTT. Residues: CASSLWGFTDTQYF.

The V gene is TRBV6-5, the J gene TRBJ1-1, with 8 bases matching TRBD1. This CDR3 has 14 residues. The germline gives CDR1 MNHEY, CDR2 SVGAGI. The V segment lost 5 bases and the J segment 5 bases; nucleotides outside the gene matches: 7. The CDR3 coding sequence is TGTGCCAGCAGTCAAGGACAGGGATGGACTGAAGCTTTCTTT. This codes for CASSQGQGWTEAFF.

V gene TRBV15 combines with J gene TRBJ2-7; tentative D call: TRBD1 (6 bases). CDR1 is LNHNV and CDR2 is YYDKDF in the germline V gene (reference sequence). V was trimmed by 5 bases and J by 4 bases, leaving 9 bases between them. This CDR3 is 12 amino acids long. DNA for the CDR3: TGTGCCACCAGCGGGGACACGTACGAGCAGTACTTC. Its protein is CATSGDTYEQYF.